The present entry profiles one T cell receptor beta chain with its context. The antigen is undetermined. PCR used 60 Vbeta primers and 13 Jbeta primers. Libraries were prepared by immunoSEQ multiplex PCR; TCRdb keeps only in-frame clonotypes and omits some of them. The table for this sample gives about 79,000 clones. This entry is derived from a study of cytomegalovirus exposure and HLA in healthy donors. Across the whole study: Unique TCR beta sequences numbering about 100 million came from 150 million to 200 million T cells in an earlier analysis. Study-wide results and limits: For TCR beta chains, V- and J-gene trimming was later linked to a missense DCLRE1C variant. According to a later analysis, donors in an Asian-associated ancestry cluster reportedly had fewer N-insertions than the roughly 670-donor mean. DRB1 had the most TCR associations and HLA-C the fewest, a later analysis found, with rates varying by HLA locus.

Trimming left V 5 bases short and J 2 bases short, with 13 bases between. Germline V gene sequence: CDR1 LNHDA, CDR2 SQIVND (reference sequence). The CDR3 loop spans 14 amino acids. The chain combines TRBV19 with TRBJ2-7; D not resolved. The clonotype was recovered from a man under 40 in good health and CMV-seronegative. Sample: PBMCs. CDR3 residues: CASSPTRSTYEQYF. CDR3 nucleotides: TGTGCCAGTAGTCCCACACGGAGTACCTACGAGCAGTACTTC. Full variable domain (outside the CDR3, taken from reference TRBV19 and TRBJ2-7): DGGITQSPKYLFRKEGQNVTLSCEQNLNHDAMYWYRQDPGQGLRLIYYSQIVNDFQKGDIAEGYSVSREKKESFPLTVTSAQKNPTAFYLCASSPTRSTYEQYFGPGTRLTVT.